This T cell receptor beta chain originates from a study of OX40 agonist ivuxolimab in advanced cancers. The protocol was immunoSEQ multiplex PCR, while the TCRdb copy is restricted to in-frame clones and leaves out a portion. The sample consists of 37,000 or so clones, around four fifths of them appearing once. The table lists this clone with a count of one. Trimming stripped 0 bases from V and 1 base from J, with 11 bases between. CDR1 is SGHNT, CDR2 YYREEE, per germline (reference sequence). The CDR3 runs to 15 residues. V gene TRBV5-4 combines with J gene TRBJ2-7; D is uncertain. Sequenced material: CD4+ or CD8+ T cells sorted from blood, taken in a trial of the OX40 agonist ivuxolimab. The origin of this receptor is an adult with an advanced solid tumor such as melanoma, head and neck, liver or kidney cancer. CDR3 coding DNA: TGTGCCAGCAGCTTGGGTAAAGCCGGTTCCTACGAGCAGTACTTC. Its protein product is CASSLGKAGSYEQYF.